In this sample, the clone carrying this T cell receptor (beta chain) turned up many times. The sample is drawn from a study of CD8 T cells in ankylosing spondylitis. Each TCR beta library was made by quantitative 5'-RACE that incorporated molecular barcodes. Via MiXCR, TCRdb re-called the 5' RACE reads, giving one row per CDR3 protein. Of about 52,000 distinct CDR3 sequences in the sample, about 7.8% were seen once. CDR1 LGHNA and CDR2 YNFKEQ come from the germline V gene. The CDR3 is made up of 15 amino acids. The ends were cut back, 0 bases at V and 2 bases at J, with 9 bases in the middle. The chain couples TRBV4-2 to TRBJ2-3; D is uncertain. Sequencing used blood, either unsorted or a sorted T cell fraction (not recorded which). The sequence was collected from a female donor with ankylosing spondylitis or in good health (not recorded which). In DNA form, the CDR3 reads TGTGCCAGCAGCCAAGATCCGACATACACAGATACGCAGTATTTT. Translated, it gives CASSQDPTYTDTQYF.